Reported below is one T cell receptor beta chain. The germline CDR1 and CDR2 sequences are KGHSH and LQKENI. V shed 3 bases and J 0 bases; nucleotides not matched to a gene: 8. The CDR3 is 17 amino acids. This entry comes from a study of blood T cell repertoires in COVID-19. Study-wide context: Italy, Spain and the United States were the sources of the convalescent and acute COVID-19 samples. Sample material is recorded as cDNA or gDNA derived from T cells, B-cell-depleted T cells, or PBMCs.

Per the original methods: Nucleated cell counts were estimated from reference gene primer amplification. The data were produced by immunoSEQ multiplex PCR, yet TCRdb's version contains in-frame clones alone and is incomplete. V and J calls and clone size are given by that table; D and trimming were obtained from the DNA. Here the sample spans tens of thousands of clones, over 70% being singletons. The sequencing sample was made of peripheral blood. This receptor was obtained from a woman aged 60-70 years with acute or convalescent COVID-19. The chain combines TRBV18 with TRBJ1-3, with TRBD1 matching 7 bases. The CDR3 DNA is TGTGCCAGCTCACCCGATAACAGGGGTTCCTCTGGAAACACCATATATTTT. Protein product: CASSPDNRGSSGNTIYF.